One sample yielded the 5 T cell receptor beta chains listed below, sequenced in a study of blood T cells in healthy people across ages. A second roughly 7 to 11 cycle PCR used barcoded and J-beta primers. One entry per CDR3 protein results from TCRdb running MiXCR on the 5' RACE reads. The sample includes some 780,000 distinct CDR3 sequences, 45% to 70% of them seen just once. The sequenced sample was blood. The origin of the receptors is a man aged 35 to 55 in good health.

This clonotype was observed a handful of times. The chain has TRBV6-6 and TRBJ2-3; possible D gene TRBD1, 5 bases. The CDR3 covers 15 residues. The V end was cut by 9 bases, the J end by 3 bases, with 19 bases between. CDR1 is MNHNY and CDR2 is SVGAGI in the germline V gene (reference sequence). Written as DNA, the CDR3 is TGTGCCAGTTGGGGTAAGGGGAAACAGACAGATACGCAGTATTTT. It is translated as CASWGKGKQTDTQYF.

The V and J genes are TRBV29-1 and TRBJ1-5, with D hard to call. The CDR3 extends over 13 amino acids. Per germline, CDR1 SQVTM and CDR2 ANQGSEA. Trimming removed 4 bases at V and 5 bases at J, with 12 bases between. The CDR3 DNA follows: TGCAGCGTTGCGTCGGGGAACCATCAGCCCCAGCATTTT. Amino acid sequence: CSVASGNHQPQHF.

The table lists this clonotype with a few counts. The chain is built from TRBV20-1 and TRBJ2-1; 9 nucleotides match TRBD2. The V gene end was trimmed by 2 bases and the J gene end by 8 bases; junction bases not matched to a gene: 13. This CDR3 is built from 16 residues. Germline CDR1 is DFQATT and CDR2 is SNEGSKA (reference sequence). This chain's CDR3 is CSARLDSGSPGDEQFF. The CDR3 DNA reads TGCAGTGCTAGACTAGATAGCGGGAGTCCCGGCGATGAGCAGTTCTTC.

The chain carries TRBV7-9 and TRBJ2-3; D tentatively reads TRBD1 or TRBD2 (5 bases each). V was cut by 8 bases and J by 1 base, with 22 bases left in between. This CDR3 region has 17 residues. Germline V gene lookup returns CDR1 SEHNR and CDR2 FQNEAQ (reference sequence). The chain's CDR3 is CASGAVQGRGRTDTQYF. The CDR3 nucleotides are TGTGCCAGCGGCGCTGTTCAGGGTCGGGGACGCACAGATACGCAGTATTTT.

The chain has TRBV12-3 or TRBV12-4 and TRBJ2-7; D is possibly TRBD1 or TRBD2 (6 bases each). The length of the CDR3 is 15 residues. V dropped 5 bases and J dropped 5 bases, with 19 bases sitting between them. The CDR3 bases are TGTGCCAGCAGTCTACAGACAGGTGCGGGGCACGAGCAGTACTTC. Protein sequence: CASSLQTGAGHEQYF.